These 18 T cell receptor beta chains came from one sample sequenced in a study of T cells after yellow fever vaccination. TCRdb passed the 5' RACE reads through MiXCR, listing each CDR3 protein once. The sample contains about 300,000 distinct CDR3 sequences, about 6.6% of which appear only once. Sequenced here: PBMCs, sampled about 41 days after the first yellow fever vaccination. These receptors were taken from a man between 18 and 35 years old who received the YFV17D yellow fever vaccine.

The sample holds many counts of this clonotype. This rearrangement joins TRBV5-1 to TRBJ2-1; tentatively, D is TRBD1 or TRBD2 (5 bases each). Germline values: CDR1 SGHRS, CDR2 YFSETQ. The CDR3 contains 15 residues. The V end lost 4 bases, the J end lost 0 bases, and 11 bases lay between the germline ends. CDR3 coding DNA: TGCGCCAGCAGCGCCCGGGGCAGCTCCTACAATGAGCAGTTCTTC. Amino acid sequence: CASSARGSSYNEQFF.

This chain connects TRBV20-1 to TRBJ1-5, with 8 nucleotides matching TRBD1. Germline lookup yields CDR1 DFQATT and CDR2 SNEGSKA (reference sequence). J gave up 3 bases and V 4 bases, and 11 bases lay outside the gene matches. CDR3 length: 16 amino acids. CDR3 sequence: CSAIRRDRFFNQPQHF. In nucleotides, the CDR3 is TGCAGTGCTATTCGCCGGGACAGGTTTTTCAATCAGCCCCAGCATTTT.

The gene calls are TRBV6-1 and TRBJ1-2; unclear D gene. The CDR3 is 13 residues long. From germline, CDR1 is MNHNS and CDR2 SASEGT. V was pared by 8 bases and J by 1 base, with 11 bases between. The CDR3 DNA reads TGTGCCAGCCGGGATGTGGGTAACTATGGCTACACCTTC. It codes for CASRDVGNYGYTF.

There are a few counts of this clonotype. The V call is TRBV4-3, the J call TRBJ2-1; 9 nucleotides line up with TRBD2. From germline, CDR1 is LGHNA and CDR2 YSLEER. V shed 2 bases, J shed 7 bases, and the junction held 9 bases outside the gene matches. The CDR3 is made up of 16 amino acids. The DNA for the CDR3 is TGCGCCAGCAGCCAATGGGGCAGCGGGGGGCTAAATGAGCAGTTCTTC. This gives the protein CASSQWGSGGLNEQFF.

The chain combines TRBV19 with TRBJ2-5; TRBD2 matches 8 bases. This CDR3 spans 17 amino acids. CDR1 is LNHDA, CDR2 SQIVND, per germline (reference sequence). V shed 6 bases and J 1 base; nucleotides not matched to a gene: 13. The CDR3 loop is CASSRSGTRAPQETQYF. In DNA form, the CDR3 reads TGTGCCAGTAGCCGCTCCGGGACTAGGGCCCCCCAAGAGACCCAGTACTTC.

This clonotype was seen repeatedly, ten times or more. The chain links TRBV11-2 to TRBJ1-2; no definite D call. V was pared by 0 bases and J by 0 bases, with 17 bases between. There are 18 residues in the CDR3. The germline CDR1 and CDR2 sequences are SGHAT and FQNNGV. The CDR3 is CASSLDPFLGRPNYGYTF. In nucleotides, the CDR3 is TGTGCCAGCAGCTTAGATCCCTTCTTAGGACGGCCTAACTATGGCTACACCTTC.

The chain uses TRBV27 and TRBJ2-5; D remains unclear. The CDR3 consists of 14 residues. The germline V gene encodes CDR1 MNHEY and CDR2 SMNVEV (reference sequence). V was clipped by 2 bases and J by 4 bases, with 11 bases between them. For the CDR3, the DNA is TGTGCCAGCAGTTTAGGTACTACGGGAGAGACCCAGTACTTC. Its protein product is CASSLGTTGETQYF.

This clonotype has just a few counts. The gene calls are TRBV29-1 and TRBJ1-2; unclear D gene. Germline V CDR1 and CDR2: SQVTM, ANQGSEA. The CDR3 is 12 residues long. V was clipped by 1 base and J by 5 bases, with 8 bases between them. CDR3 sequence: CSVEGGEYGYTF. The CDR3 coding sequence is TGCAGCGTTGAAGGCGGGGAGTATGGCTACACCTTC. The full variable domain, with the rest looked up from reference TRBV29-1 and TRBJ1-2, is SAVISQKPSRDICQRGTSLTIQCQVDSQVTMMFWYRQQPGQSLTLIATANQGSEATYESGFVIDKFPISRPNLTFSTLTVSNMSPEDSSIYLCSVEGGEYGYTFGSGTRLTVV.

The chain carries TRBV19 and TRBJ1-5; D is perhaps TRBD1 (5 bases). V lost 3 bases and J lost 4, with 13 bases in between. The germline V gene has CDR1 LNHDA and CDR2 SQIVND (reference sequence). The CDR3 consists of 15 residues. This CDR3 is CASSMDTSWNQPQHF. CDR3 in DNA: TGTGCCAGTAGTATGGACACCTCGTGGAATCAGCCCCAGCATTTT. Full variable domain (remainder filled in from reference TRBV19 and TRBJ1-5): DGGITQSPKYLFRKEGQNVTLSCEQNLNHDAMYWYRQDPGQGLRLIYYSQIVNDFQKGDIAEGYSVSREKKESFPLTVTSAQKNPTAFYLCASSMDTSWNQPQHFGDGTRLSIL.

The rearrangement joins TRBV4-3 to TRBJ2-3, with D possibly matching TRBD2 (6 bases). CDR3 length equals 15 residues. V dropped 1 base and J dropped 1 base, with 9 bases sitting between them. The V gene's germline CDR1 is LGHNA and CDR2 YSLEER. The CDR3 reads CASSQGERGTDTQYF. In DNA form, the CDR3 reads TGCGCCAGCAGCCAAGGGGAGCGGGGCACAGATACGCAGTATTTT.

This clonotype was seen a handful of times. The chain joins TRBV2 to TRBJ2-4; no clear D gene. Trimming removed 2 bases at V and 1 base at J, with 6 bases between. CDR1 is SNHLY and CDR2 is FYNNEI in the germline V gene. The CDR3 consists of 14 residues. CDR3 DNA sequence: TGTGCCAGCAGTGAACTCTTCGCCAAAAACATTCAGTACTTC. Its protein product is CASSELFAKNIQYF.

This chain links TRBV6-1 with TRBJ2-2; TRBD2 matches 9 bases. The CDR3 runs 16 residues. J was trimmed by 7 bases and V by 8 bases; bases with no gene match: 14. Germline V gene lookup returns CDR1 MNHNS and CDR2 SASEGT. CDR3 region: CASAPTRERGDGELFF. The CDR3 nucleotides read TGTGCCAGCGCCCCCACCAGGGAGCGGGGGGACGGGGAGCTGTTTTTT.

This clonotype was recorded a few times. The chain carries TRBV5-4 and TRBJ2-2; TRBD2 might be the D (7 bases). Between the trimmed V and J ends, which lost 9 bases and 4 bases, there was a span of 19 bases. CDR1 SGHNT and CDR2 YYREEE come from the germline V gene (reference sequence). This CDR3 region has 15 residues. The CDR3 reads CAMSPGGPRTGELFF. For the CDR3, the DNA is TGTGCCATGTCCCCCGGGGGGCCCCGCACCGGGGAGCTGTTTTTT.

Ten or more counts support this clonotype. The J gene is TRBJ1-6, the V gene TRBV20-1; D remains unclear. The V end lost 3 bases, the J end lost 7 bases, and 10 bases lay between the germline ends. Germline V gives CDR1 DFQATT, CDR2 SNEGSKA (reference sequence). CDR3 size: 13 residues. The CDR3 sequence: CSARAEPNSPLHF. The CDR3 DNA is TGCAGTGCTAGGGCCGAACCCAATTCACCCCTCCACTTT.

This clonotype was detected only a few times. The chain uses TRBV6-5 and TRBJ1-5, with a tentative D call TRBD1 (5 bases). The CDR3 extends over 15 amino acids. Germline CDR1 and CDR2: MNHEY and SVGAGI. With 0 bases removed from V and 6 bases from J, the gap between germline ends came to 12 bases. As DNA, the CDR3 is TGTGCCAGCAGTTACTCTTCAGGGATTAGTCAGCCCCAGCATTTT. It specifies CASSYSSGISQPQHF.

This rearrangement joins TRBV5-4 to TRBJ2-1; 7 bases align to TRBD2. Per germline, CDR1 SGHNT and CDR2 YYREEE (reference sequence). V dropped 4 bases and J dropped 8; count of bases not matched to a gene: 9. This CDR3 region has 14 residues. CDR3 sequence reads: CASSGRGGLDEQFF. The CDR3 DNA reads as TGTGCCAGCAGCGGGCGCGGGGGACTCGATGAGCAGTTCTTC.

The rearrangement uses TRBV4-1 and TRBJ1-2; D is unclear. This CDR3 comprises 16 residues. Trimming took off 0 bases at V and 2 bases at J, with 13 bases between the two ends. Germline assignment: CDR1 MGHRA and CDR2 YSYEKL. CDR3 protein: CASSQEGHSLNYGYTF. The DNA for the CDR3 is TGCGCCAGCAGCCAAGAGGGCCATTCGTTAAACTATGGCTACACCTTC.

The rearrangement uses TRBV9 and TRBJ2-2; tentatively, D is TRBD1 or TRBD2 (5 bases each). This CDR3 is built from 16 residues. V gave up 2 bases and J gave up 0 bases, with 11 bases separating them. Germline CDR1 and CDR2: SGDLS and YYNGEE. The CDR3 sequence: CASSVSGTPNTGELFF. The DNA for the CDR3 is TGTGCCAGCAGCGTTTCCGGGACCCCGAACACCGGGGAGCTGTTTTTT. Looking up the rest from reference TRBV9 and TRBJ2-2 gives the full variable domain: DSGVTQTPKHLITATGQRVTLRCSPRSGDLSVYWYQQSLDQGLQFLIQYYNGEERAKGNILERFSAQQFPDLHSELNLSSLELGDSALYFCASSVSGTPNTGELFFGEGSRLTVL.